This record concerns one TCR beta chain sequence. No antigen is known for it. TCRdb's table, derived via immunoSEQ multiplex PCR, lists solely in-frame clones and lacks some. The data contain around 28,000 clones, around 80% of them singletons. The data belong to a study of lymphopenia after photon versus proton radiotherapy. Study outcomes and limitations: Relative stability marked proton patients; photon patients lost diversity and naive cells. Only patients who died were analyzed for survival; proton advantage is unproven.

Germline V CDR1 and CDR2: GTSNPN, SVGIG (reference sequence). The CDR3 is made up of 13 amino acids. Trimming shortened V by 3 bases and J by 3 bases, and 9 bases separated the two germline ends. The TCR was taken from a man between 50 and 59 years old with gastric cancer. This chain connects TRBV30 to TRBJ1-5; D possibly corresponds to TRBD1 (5 bases). The sample consisted of peripheral blood, taken from a patient treated with photon-based radiotherapy. The CDR3 bases are TGTGCCTGGAGCCCCAGGGACAATCAGCCCCAGCATTTT. Encoded protein: CAWSPRDNQPQHF.